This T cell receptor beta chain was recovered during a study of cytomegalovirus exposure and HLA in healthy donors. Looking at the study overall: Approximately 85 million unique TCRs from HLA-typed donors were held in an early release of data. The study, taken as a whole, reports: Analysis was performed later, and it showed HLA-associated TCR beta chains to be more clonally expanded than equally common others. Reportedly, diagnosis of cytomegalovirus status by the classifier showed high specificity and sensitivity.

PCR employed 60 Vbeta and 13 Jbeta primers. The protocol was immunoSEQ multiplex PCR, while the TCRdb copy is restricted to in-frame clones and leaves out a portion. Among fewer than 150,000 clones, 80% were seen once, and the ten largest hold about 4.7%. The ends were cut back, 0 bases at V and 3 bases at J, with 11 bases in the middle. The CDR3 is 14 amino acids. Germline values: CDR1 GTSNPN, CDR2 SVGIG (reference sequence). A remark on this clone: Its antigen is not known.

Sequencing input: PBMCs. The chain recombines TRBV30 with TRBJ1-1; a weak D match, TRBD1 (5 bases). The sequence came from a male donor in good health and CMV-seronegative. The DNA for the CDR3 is TGTGCCTGGAGTGTACGGGGGTGGGACACTGAAGCTTTCTTT. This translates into CAWSVRGWDTEAFF.